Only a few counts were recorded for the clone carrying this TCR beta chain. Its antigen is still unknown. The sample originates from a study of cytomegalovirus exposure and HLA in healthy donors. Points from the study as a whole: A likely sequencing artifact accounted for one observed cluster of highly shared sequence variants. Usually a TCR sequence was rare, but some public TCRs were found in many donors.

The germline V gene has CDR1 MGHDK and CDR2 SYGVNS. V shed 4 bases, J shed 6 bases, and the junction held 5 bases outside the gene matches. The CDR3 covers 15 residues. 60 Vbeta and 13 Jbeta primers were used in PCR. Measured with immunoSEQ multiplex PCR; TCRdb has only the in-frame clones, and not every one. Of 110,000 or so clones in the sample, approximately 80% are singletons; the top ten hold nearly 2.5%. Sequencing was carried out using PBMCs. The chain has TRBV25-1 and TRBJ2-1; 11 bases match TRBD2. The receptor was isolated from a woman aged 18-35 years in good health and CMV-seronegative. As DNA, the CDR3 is TGTGCCAGCAGTGGACGACTAGCGGGACTCAATGAGCAGTTCTTC. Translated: CASSGRLAGLNEQFF.